A single sample gave rise to the 25 T cell receptor beta chains below, sequenced in a study of shared clonotypes between healthy human individuals. This table comes from immunoSEQ multiplex PCR, and its TCRdb copy is limited to in-frame clones, with some not included. The table lists under 2,000,000 clones, about 94% of them singletons. Naive CD8 cells lacked CD45RO and underwent positive selection for CCR7, leaving out terminally differentiated effector memory CD45RA+ cells. Material: naive CD8+ T cells sorted from blood. The receptors were sampled from a man aged 18 to 29 in good health.

The J gene is TRBJ1-1, the V gene TRBV9; D is unclear. From germline, CDR1 is SGDLS and CDR2 YYNGEE. With 3 bases removed from V and 3 bases from J, the gap between germline ends came to 12 bases. This CDR3 contains 14 residues. This CDR3 reads CASSAYGEDTEAFF. The CDR3 nucleotides read TGTGCCAGCAGCGCGTATGGGGAGGACACTGAAGCTTTCTTT.

A single count supports this clone. This chain uses TRBV19 with TRBJ2-7; D is perhaps TRBD1 (5 bases). The germline V and J ends were trimmed by 5 bases and 3 bases, with 11 bases remaining between them. CDR1 LNHDA and CDR2 SQIVND come from the germline V gene (reference sequence). The CDR3 spans 13 residues. The CDR3, as DNA: TGTGCCAGTAGTTTTCGACAGAGCTACGAGCAGTACTTC. Translated, it gives CASSFRQSYEQYF.

V and J are TRBV4-1 and TRBJ2-1, with TRBD1 matching over 8 bases. CDR3 length: 18 amino acids. The germline gives CDR1 MGHRA, CDR2 YSYEKL. Unmatched junction bases numbered 13, after V lost 1 base and J lost 5 bases. The chain's CDR3 is CASSQAPSRQGLNNEQFF. The DNA for the CDR3 is TGCGCCAGCAGCCAAGCTCCCAGTCGACAGGGGCTAAACAATGAGCAGTTCTTC.

Here the CDR3 reads CASSSGRTNTGELFF. CDR3 sequence (DNA): TGTGCCAGCAGCTCCGGTCGGACGAACACCGGGGAGCTGTTTTTT. V is TRBV7-9 and J is TRBJ2-2; D unresolved. From germline, CDR1 is SEHNR and CDR2 FQNEAQ (reference sequence). Trimming removed 4 bases from V and 0 bases from J, with 9 bases in between. This CDR3 comprises 15 residues.

The chain joins TRBV29-1 to TRBJ2-5, with D possibly matching TRBD1 (6 bases). Germline V gene lookup returns CDR1 SQVTM and CDR2 ANQGSEA. The CDR3 totals 13 residues. Trimming left V 2 bases short and J 5 bases short, with 12 bases between. This CDR3 reads CSVEPGEWETQYF. DNA of the CDR3: TGCAGCGTTGAACCAGGGGAGTGGGAGACCCAGTACTTC.

The chain uses TRBV5-6 and TRBJ2-7; D unresolved. From germline, CDR1 is SGHDT and CDR2 YYEEEE. The CDR3 spans 15 residues. V lost 0 bases, J lost 7 bases, and 17 bases lay in between. The DNA for the CDR3 is TGTGCCAGCAGCTTGGGCGATCTAGGATCGGAGGAGCAGTACTTC. Its translation is CASSLGDLGSEEQYF.

The CDR3 here is CASSLQGPYEQYF. Written as DNA, the CDR3 is TGTGCCAGCAGCTTACAGGGCCCCTACGAGCAGTACTTC. V and J are TRBV13 and TRBJ2-7; D may be TRBD1 (5 bases). Germline CDR1 and CDR2: PRHDT and FYEKMQ (reference sequence). The ends were cut back, 2 bases at V and 2 bases at J, with 7 bases in the middle. This CDR3 comprises 13 residues.

This chain connects TRBV30 to TRBJ2-4; D is uncertain. The V gene's germline CDR1 is GTSNPN and CDR2 SVGIG (reference sequence). Trimming took off 0 bases at V and 7 bases at J, with 10 bases between the two ends. The CDR3 is made up of 13 amino acids. The CDR3 protein is CAWSVLGWNIQYF. The CDR3, as DNA: TGTGCCTGGAGTGTTCTGGGATGGAACATTCAGTACTTC.

The chain employs TRBV14 and TRBJ2-7; D possibly uses TRBD1 or TRBD2 (5 bases each). The CDR3 covers 16 residues. The V gene's germline CDR1 is SGHDN and CDR2 FVKESK. With 0 bases removed from V and 6 bases from J, the gap between germline ends came to 18 bases. The CDR3 is CASSQDGWDGTGEQYF. The CDR3 DNA is TGTGCCAGCAGCCAAGATGGGTGGGACGGAACGGGCGAGCAGTACTTC.

This sequence joins TRBV6-1 and TRBJ2-7; possibly TRBD1 for D (7 bases). The CDR3 covers 14 residues. CDR1 and CDR2 from the germline V gene are MNHNS and SASEGT. Trimming took off 4 bases at V and 3 bases at J, with 13 bases between the two ends. In nucleotides, the CDR3 is TGTGCCAGCAGTGTCACAGGGGAGGTCTACGAGCAGTACTTC. Translation: CASSVTGEVYEQYF.

This chain joins TRBV11-2 and TRBJ2-7; D gene uncertain. The CDR3 sequence is 10 residues long. Germline values: CDR1 SGHAT, CDR2 FQNNGV. V was trimmed by 7 bases and J by 4 bases, leaving 5 bases between them. The CDR3, as DNA: TGTGCCAGCAAGGGTTACGAGCAGTACTTC. This encodes CASKGYEQYF.

This clone was picked up one time. The junction and the germline gene differ at one end; a read error may be behind it. The V gene is TRBV7-7, the J gene TRBJ2-2, with unresolved D. Germline CDR1 SSHAT, CDR2 FNYEAQ (reference sequence). The length of the CDR3 is 15 residues. The CDR3 here is CASSPDPWGPGELFF. The CDR3 DNA follows: TGTGCTAGCAGCCCTGACCCATGGGGTCCCGGGGAGCTGTTTTTT.

The J gene is TRBJ1-2, the V gene TRBV28; D call uncertain. Deletions cut 7 bases from V and 4 bases from J, with 13 bases between. The CDR3 has 13 amino acids. CDR1 is MDHEN and CDR2 is SYDVKM in the germline V gene. DNA of the CDR3: TGTGCCAGCACGGACGGGGAGGTCTATGGCTACACCTTC. Translation gives CASTDGEVYGYTF.

V and J are TRBV29-1 and TRBJ1-1; TRBD1 might be the D (6 bases). Trimming stripped 5 bases from V and 7 bases from J, with 14 bases between. Germline V gene lookup returns CDR1 SQVTM and CDR2 ANQGSEA. The length of the CDR3 is 12 residues. CDR3: CSVSRGEGEAFF. Written as DNA, the CDR3 is TGCAGCGTTTCCAGGGGTGAAGGTGAAGCTTTCTTT.

This chain joins TRBV11-2 and TRBJ1-5; D unclear. CDR1 and CDR2 (germline): SGHAT, FQNNGV. The CDR3 sequence is 13 residues long. V dropped 1 base and J dropped 6 bases, with 7 bases sitting between them. The CDR3: CASSLGQSQPQHF. The CDR3 nucleotides read TGTGCCAGCAGCTTAGGTCAGTCTCAGCCCCAGCATTTT.

The chain couples TRBV19 to TRBJ2-1; 8 bases fit TRBD2. The germline V gene has CDR1 LNHDA and CDR2 SQIVND (reference sequence). This CDR3 has 14 residues. J lost 10 bases, V lost 4 bases, and 9 bases had no gene match. The CDR3 nucleotides read TGTGCCAGTAGTAGGGGACTAGTGGGGTTCGAGCAGTTCTTC. Translated, it gives CASSRGLVGFEQFF.

The chain employs TRBV19 and TRBJ1-2; D is uncertain. Trimming took off 3 bases at V and 3 bases at J, with 17 bases between the two ends. Germline CDR1 reads LNHDA; CDR2 reads SQIVND (reference sequence). The CDR3 totals 16 residues. The CDR3 nucleotides are TGTGCCAGTAGTATTCCTGGCACGGAAATCGACTATGGCTACACCTTC. Protein: CASSIPGTEIDYGYTF.

CDR3 sequence (DNA): TGTGCCAGCAGCGTTGGGCTAGAGGGATACGAGCAGTACTTC. The encoded protein is CASSVGLEGYEQYF. V and J are TRBV9 and TRBJ2-7, with a possible D match to TRBD2 (5 bases). CDR1 is SGDLS, CDR2 YYNGEE, per germline. The CDR3 loop spans 14 amino acids. The V end lost 2 bases, the J end lost 4 bases, and 13 bases lay between the germline ends. Full variable domain (rest looked up from reference TRBV9 and TRBJ2-7): DSGVTQTPKHLITATGQRVTLRCSPRSGDLSVYWYQQSLDQGLQFLIQYYNGEERAKGNILERFSAQQFPDLHSELNLSSLELGDSALYFCASSVGLEGYEQYFGPGTRLTVT.

The rearrangement uses TRBV7-2 and TRBJ2-3; a possible D gene is TRBD1 (6 bases). The ends were cut back, 0 bases at V and 2 bases at J, with 12 bases in the middle. The CDR3 length is 16 residues. CDR1 is SGHTA, CDR2 FQGNSA, per germline. The CDR3 protein is CASSLALAGATDTQYF. Here the CDR3 DNA reads TGTGCCAGCAGCTTAGCCCTAGCAGGGGCCACAGATACGCAGTATTTT.

This rearrangement joins TRBV15 to TRBJ2-3, with a weak D call TRBD2 (7 bases). V was cut by 0 bases and J by 15 bases, with 22 bases left in between. Germline CDR1 reads LNHNV; CDR2 reads YYDKDF (reference sequence). This CDR3 comprises 15 residues. The CDR3 region has the DNA TGTGCCACCAGCAGAGATTCTTGGGGGGGGCGAACCTACTATTTT. Encoded protein: CATSRDSWGGRTYYF.

This rearrangement joins TRBV7-9 to TRBJ2-5, with D possibly TRBD1 on 5 matching bases. Germline V gene sequence: CDR1 SEHNR, CDR2 FQNEAQ (reference sequence). This CDR3 contains 16 residues. V lost 3 bases and J 2 bases, leaving 16 bases between the germline ends. This chain's CDR3 is CASSFPDTLEQETQYF. CDR3 DNA sequence: TGTGCCAGCAGCTTCCCGGACACCCTGGAGCAAGAGACCCAGTACTTC. Drawing the rest from reference TRBV7-9 and TRBJ2-5, the complete variable domain is DTGVSQNPRHKITKRGQNVTFRCDPISEHNRLYWYRQTLGQGPEFLTYFQNEAQLEKSRLLSDRFSAERPKGSFSTLEIQRTEQGDSAMYLCASSFPDTLEQETQYFGPGTRLLVL.

The genes are TRBV2 and TRBJ2-2, with 8 nucleotides matching TRBD1. CDR3 size: 18 residues. Looked up from germline, CDR1 is SNHLY and CDR2 is FYNNEI. Unmatched junction bases numbered 15, after V lost 7 bases and J lost 2 bases. CDR3 in amino acids: CASNEDRGGPRNTGELFF. CDR3 sequence (DNA): TGTGCCAGCAACGAAGACAGGGGCGGACCGAGAAACACCGGGGAGCTGTTTTTT.

This chain connects TRBV5-4 to TRBJ2-7; D not certain. From germline, CDR1 is SGHNT and CDR2 YYREEE (reference sequence). CDR3 length: 13 amino acids. Trimming removed 4 bases at V and 7 bases at J, with 15 bases between. In DNA, the CDR3 is TGTGCCAGCAGCGTGGGTCTTCAACAGGAGCAGTACTTC. It encodes CASSVGLQQEQYF. The complete variable domain, with remaining parts taken from reference TRBV5-4 and TRBJ2-7, reads ETGVTQSPTHLIKTRGQQVTLRCSSQSGHNTVSWYQQALGQGPQFIFQYYREEENGRGNFPPRFSGLQFPNYSSELNVNALELDDSALYLCASSVGLQQEQYFGPGTRLTVT.

This chain links TRBV27 with TRBJ2-1, with a weak D call TRBD2 (6 bases). CDR3 size: 16 residues. V was trimmed by 6 bases and J by 4 bases, leaving 19 bases between them. The germline V gene has CDR1 MNHEY and CDR2 SMNVEV (reference sequence). The CDR3 loop reads CASSPAMGDLYNEQFF. CDR3 coding DNA: TGTGCCAGCAGCCCCGCGATGGGGGACTTATACAATGAGCAGTTCTTC.

CDR3 in amino acids: CSVDRGFNEQFF. CDR3 coding DNA: TGCAGCGTGGACAGGGGCTTCAATGAGCAGTTCTTC. This chain connects TRBV29-1 to TRBJ2-1, with 9 bases aligning to TRBD1. CDR1 and CDR2 (germline): SQVTM, ANQGSEA. CDR3 length: 12 amino acids. J was trimmed by 6 bases and V by 6 bases; bases with no gene match: 3.